This T cell receptor beta chain was sequenced during a study of blood T cell repertoires in COVID-19. On the study more broadly: Italy, Spain and the United States were the sources of the convalescent and acute COVID-19 samples.

In the authors' methods: From reference gene primer amplification, estimates of nucleated cell counts were derived. TCRdb keeps only in-frame clones here, not all; method: immunoSEQ multiplex PCR. D and trimming come from the DNA, and the V and J calls and clone size come from that table. There are about 52,000 clones in the sample; about 79% occur only once, and around 10% lies in the top ten. Losses at the gene ends were 3 bases for V and 5 bases for J; bases not matched to a gene: 6. The CDR3 totals 14 residues. Germline V lookup: CDR1 SGHDT, CDR2 YYEEEE. Followed over time, Seattle patients had been enrolled while infection was active.

Sequencing input: peripheral blood. This sequence joins TRBV5-6 and TRBJ1-2; the match to TRBD1 covers 8 bases. The sequence was obtained from a man at least 80 years old with COVID-19, enrolled during active disease. CDR3 sequence (DNA): TGTGCCAGCAGCTCCGGGACAGGACCGTATGGCTACACCTTC. Protein: CASSSGTGPYGYTF.